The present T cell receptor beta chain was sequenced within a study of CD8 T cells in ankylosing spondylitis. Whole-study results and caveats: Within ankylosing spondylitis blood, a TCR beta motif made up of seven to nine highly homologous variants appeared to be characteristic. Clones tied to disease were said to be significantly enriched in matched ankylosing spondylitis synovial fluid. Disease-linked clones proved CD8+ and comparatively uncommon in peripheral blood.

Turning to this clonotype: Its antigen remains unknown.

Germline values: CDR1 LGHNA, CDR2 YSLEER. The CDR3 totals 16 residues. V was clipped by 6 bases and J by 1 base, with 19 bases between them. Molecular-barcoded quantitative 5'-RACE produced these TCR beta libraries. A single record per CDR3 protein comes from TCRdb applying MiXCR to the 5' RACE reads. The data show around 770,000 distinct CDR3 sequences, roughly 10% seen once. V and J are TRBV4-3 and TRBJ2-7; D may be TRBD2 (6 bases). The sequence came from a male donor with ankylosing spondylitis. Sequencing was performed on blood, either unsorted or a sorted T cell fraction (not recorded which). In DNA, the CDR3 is TGCGCCAGCAGTCCGGGACTTCAGGGACTTTCCTACGAGCAGTACTTC. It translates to CASSPGLQGLSYEQYF.